The sequence of this T cell receptor beta chain was determined in a study of siplizumab effects on memory and regulatory T cells. The protocol was immunoSEQ multiplex PCR, while the TCRdb copy is restricted to in-frame clones and leaves out a portion. Of over 45,000 clones in the sample, approximately 97% were seen once. CDR1 is SQVTM and CDR2 is ANQGSEA in the germline V gene. The ends were cut back, 3 bases at V and 3 bases at J, with 3 bases in the middle. This CDR3 spans 11 amino acids. What was sequenced was naive CD8+ T cells sorted from blood. The chain recombines TRBV29-1 with TRBJ2-1; D ambiguous. The TCR sequence derives from a human donor in good health. In DNA form, the CDR3 reads TGCAGCGTTGAGGGCTACAATGAGCAGTTCTTC. It specifies CSVEGYNEQFF.